A selection of T cell receptor beta chains follows, all from one sample in a study of T cell repertoires in cytomegalovirus infection. TCRdb processed the reads anew with MiXCR; each CDR3 protein has one entry. The repertoire holds about 240,000 distinct CDR3 sequences, with roughly 6.5% as singletons. Sequencing was done on a sample of PBMCs. Every receptor here comes from a human donor in good health (CMV status not recorded). Some clones in this sample may be carry-over from other donors' samples. CDR3s include the opening cysteine and the closing phenylalanine or tryptophan. A D gene is named only where the DNA matches it firmly. Clone size, where shown, is once, few, many, or a class for clones that have expanded.

>few|14|TRBJ2-4|TRBD2|TRBV3-1
TGTGCCAGCAGCCTCCGGGGGGGGGAAAACATTCAGTACTTC
CASSLRGGENIQYF
>many|12|TRBJ1-1|.|TRBV20-1
TGCAGTGCTAAGGCAGGGAGCACTGAAGCTTTCTTT
CSAKAGSTEAFF
>.|16|TRBJ2-1|TRBD2|TRBV28
TGTGCCAGCAGTTTACCCAGCGGGGGGGTTGTGAATGAGCAGTTCTTC
CASSLPSGGVVNEQFF
>many|17|TRBJ1-6|.|TRBV7-9
TGTGCCAGCAGACTCATCGGGGGAAGTCTGTATAATTCACCCCTCCACTTT
CASRLIGGSLYNSPLHF
>many|15|TRBJ1-5|.|TRBV28
TGTGCCAGCTCAGTCTGGACCACTAGCAATCAGCCCCAGCATTTT
CASSVWTTSNQPQHF
>many|12|TRBJ2-5|TRBD2|TRBV12-3/TRBV12-4
TGTGCCAGCAGGGAAGCGGGGGAGACCCAGTACTTC
CASREAGETQYF
>many|12|TRBJ2-1|.|TRBV5-5
TGTGCCAGCAGCTTGGCACTAAACGAGCAGTTCTTC
CASSLALNEQFF
>many|19|TRBJ2-2|TRBD1|TRBV28
TGTGCCAGCAGTTTATACGACAGGGGCGTTTTTCAGGACACCGGGGAGCTGTTTTTT
CASSLYDRGVFQDTGELFF
>.|15|TRBJ1-1|.|TRBV7-9
TGTGCCAGCAGCTTAGTTCGAAGCCAAAGGACTGAAGCTTTCTTT
CASSLVRSQRTEAFF
>.|13|TRBJ2-3|.|TRBV14
TGTGCCAGCAGCCAAGTGGGGACAGATACGCAGTATTTT
CASSQVGTDTQYF
>.|14|TRBJ1-6|.|TRBV20-1
TGCAGTGCCCCGAACGAGGGAATCGGCTCACCCCTCCACTTT
CSAPNEGIGSPLHF
>many|15|TRBJ2-5|.|TRBV7-9
TGTGCCAGCAGCTTAGCGCAAGGACACCAAGAGACCCAGTACTTC
CASSLAQGHQETQYF
>many|11|TRBJ2-7|.|TRBV29-1
TGCAGCGTTGACGACGGCTACGAGCAGTACTTC
CSVDDGYEQYF
>many|16|TRBJ2-2|.|TRBV2
TGTGCCAGCAGTGCATGGCGTCCCCCGGGGACCGGGGAGCTGTTTTTT
CASSAWRPPGTGELFF
>few|15|TRBJ1-4|TRBD1|TRBV6-6
TGTGCCAGCAGGACGGGACAGGCCCAGCATGAAAAACTGTTTTTT
CASRTGQAQHEKLFF
>many|15|TRBJ2-7|.|TRBV6-2/TRBV6-3
TGTGCCAGCAGTTACGAGCCCGGGAATTCCCACGAGCAGTACTTC
CASSYEPGNSHEQYF
>many|15|TRBJ2-2|TRBD1|TRBV5-1
TGCGCCAGCAGCTCCCGGGACAGGGACACCGGGGAGCTGTTTTTT
CASSSRDRDTGELFF
>many|15|TRBJ1-1|TRBD1|TRBV19
TGTGCCAGTAGTAGGTTGGGACAGGTGAACACTGAAGCTTTCTTT
CASSRLGQVNTEAFF
>many|15|TRBJ2-5|TRBD2|TRBV6-2/TRBV6-3
TGTGCCAGCAGTCAGGGACTAGCGGGGCAAGAGACCCAGTACTTC
CASSQGLAGQETQYF
>many|14|TRBJ2-7|TRBD1|TRBV6-5
TGTGCCAGCAGCCGCGGGACAGGGAGCTACGAGCAGTACTTC
CASSRGTGSYEQYF
>many|14|TRBJ1-5|TRBD1|TRBV20-1
TGCAGTGCTAGGACAGGGGCAAAGAATCAGCCCCAGCATTTT
CSARTGAKNQPQHF
>many|14|TRBJ2-2|TRBD1|TRBV7-2
TGTGCCAGCCAAAGGGGGCCAAGCACCGGGGAGCTGTTTTTT
CASQRGPSTGELFF
>many|15|TRBJ1-5|TRBD1|TRBV12-3/TRBV12-4
TGTGCCAGCACCAATGACAGGGGAGGCAATCAGCCCCAGCATTTT
CASTNDRGGNQPQHF
>few|11|TRBJ1-2|.|TRBV3-1
TGTGCCAGCAGCCAAGAAAGAGGCTACACCTTC
CASSQERGYTF
>many|13|TRBJ2-2|.|TRBV6-2/TRBV6-3
TGTGCCAGCAGTGCGGGACGGCTCGGGGAGCTGTTTTTT
CASSAGRLGELFF
>many|14|TRBJ2-6|.|TRBV2
TGTGCCAGCAGCCGGGAGTCTGGGGCCAACGTCCTGACTTTC
CASSRESGANVLTF
>few|16|TRBJ1-2|.|TRBV4-3
TGCGCCAGCAGCCAAGATCTAGCGGCCTCGCGCTATGGCTACACCTTC
CASSQDLAASRYGYTF
>many|18|TRBJ1-2|.|TRBV7-9
TGTGCCAGCAGCTTAGACCAACCGACAACCATCGTCAGGGATGGCTACACCTTC
CASSLDQPTTIVRDGYTF
>many|15|TRBJ1-5|.|TRBV4-3
TGCGCCAGCAGCCAAGATAGAGGATCCGGTCAGCCCCAGCATTTT
CASSQDRGSGQPQHF
>.|13|TRBJ1-5|.|TRBV11-1
TGTGCCAGCAGCTTCGGGATCAATCAGCCCCAGCATTTT
CASSFGINQPQHF
>.|16|TRBJ2-2|.|TRBV3-1
TGTGCCAGCAGCCCCTGGGACCGAGCGGACACCGGGGAGCTGTTTTTT
CASSPWDRADTGELFF
>many|13|TRBJ2-5|.|TRBV2
TGTGCCAGCAGTGATGGCAGCCAAGAGACCCAGTACTTC
CASSDGSQETQYF
>.|14|TRBJ2-2|.|TRBV14
TGTGCCAGCAGCCTCCCAATCGGGGTCGGGGAGCTGTTTTTT
CASSLPIGVGELFF
>many|13|TRBJ1-1|TRBD1|TRBV14
TGTGCCAGCAGCGGGACAGGGACCACTGAAGCTTTCTTT
CASSGTGTTEAFF
>many|13|TRBJ1-5|TRBD1|TRBV12-5
TGTGCTAGTGGGACAGGGGGAGGACAGCCCCAGCATTTT
CASGTGGGQPQHF
>many|14|TRBJ1-3|.|TRBV7-2
TGTGCCAGCAGCCCGGGGGCCTCTGGAAACACCATATATTTT
CASSPGASGNTIYF
>many|14|TRBJ2-5|.|TRBV6-2/TRBV6-3
TGTGCCAGCAGTTTCGGGGCGGGGTACGAGACCCAGTACTTC
CASSFGAGYETQYF
>few|14|TRBJ2-2|.|TRBV18
TGTGCCAGCTCACCACGGACGAACACCGGGGAGCTGTTTTTT
CASSPRTNTGELFF
>many|17|TRBJ2-3|.|TRBV5-1
TGCGCCAGCAGCACTCTCATGAGCGCTGAGGGTCAAGATACGCAGTATTTT
CASSTLMSAEGQDTQYF
>many|14|TRBJ1-1|.|TRBV12-3/TRBV12-4
TGTGCCAGCAGTTTCCAGGACTGGAACACTGAAGCTTTCTTT
CASSFQDWNTEAFF
>many|15|TRBJ2-3|.|TRBV7-6
TGTGCCAGCAGCTGGAGTGAGGGGGGAATAGATACGCAGTATTTT
CASSWSEGGIDTQYF
>many|13|TRBJ2-7|.|TRBV20-1
TGCAGTGCTCATACCTGGGCTACCTACGAGCAGTACTTC
CSAHTWATYEQYF
>many|18|TRBJ2-1|.|TRBV7-6
TGTGCCATTTCTGCCATTTCCCCCCCGAAGGGAACACACAGTGAGCAGTTCTTC
CAISAISPPKGTHSEQFF
>many|15|TRBJ1-2|.|TRBV6-2/TRBV6-3
TGTGCCAGCAGTTACTCTTCAGGGATGTATAGTGGCTACACCTTC
CASSYSSGMYSGYTF
>many|16|TRBJ2-1|.|TRBV11-2
TGTGCCAGCAGCTTATTACGGGCGAGCTCCTACAATGAGCAGTTCTTC
CASSLLRASSYNEQFF